Shown below are 10 T cell receptor beta chains from a single sample sequenced in a study of blood T cells in healthy people across ages. A sample-barcoded 5' primer and a J-beta primer mix were used in a second PCR of about 7 to 12 cycles. A single record per CDR3 protein comes from TCRdb applying MiXCR to the 5' RACE reads. The sample gives hundreds of thousands of distinct CDR3 sequences, approximately 59% of which show up once; roughly 25% is in the top ten. The sample consisted of blood. Receptors were obtained from a man aged 25 to 40 in good health.

The chain uses TRBV7-8 and TRBJ2-2; D may be TRBD2 (5 bases). Per the germline V gene, CDR1 is SGHVS and CDR2 is FQNEAQ. The CDR3 is made up of 17 amino acids. Trimming took 3 bases from V and 1 from J, leaving 15 bases between them. In DNA, the CDR3 is TGTGCCAGCAGCTTTAACATGGCCCGGGGGAACACCGGGGAGCTGTTTTTT. Protein product: CASSFNMARGNTGELFF. Complete variable domain (other parts from reference TRBV7-8 and TRBJ2-2): GAGVSQSPRYKVAKRGQDVALRCDPISGHVSLFWYQQALGQGPEFLTYFQNEAQLDKSGLPSDRFFAERPEGSVSTLKIQRTQQEDSAVYLCASSFNMARGNTGELFFGEGSRLTVL.

The chain couples TRBV15 to TRBJ2-1, with TRBD1 matching over 7 bases. The CDR3 contains 16 residues. The V gene's germline CDR1 is LNHNV and CDR2 YYDKDF (reference sequence). Trimming at V came to 0 bases and at J to 7 bases, leaving 9 bases not matched to a gene. The DNA for the CDR3 is TGTGCCACCAGCAGAGAACAGGGGCCAAAGTGGAATGAGCAGTTCTTC. Protein sequence: CATSREQGPKWNEQFF.

This chain links TRBV30 with TRBJ2-1; tentative D call: TRBD2 (5 bases). The CDR3 has 13 residues. The V end lost 0 bases, the J end lost 10 bases, and 13 bases lay between the germline ends. In germline, CDR1 is GTSNPN, CDR2 SVGIG (reference sequence). The CDR3 nucleotides read TGTGCCTGGAGTGTACCCTCGGACTGGGAGCAGTTCTTC. Its protein is CAWSVPSDWEQFF.

CDR3 nucleotides: TGCGCCAGCAGTCCCGCGAGGGCTGAAGGCTACACCTTC. Its protein product is CASSPARAEGYTF. The V gene is TRBV5-1, the J gene TRBJ1-2; D gene unclear. Looked up from germline, CDR1 is SGHRS and CDR2 is YFSETQ. This CDR3 is built from 13 residues. V lost 5 bases to trimming and J lost 8 bases, with 16 bases between them.

J is TRBJ1-1 and V is TRBV7-2, with 7 nucleotides matching TRBD1. The CDR3 has 13 residues. V trimming: 6 bases; J trimming: 3 bases; junction bases outside the gene matches: 4. Germline lookup yields CDR1 SGHTA and CDR2 FQGNSA. The CDR3 region is CASRPTGDTEAFF. The CDR3 bases are TGTGCCAGCAGGCCTACAGGGGACACTGAAGCTTTCTTT.

The chain joins TRBV15 to TRBJ2-4; maybe TRBD1 (6 bases). Judging by the DNA end, TRBJ2-7 fits better; the J call may be wrong. In germline, CDR1 is LNHNV, CDR2 YYDKDF (reference sequence). CDR3 length: 16 amino acids. The CDR3 DNA is TGTGCCACCAGCGGTAGGACCGGGACATTATCCTACGAGCAGTACTTC. Translated, it gives CATSGRTGTLSYEQYF.

The chain employs TRBV7-2 and TRBJ2-3, with TRBD2 matching 10 bases. The germline CDR1 and CDR2 sequences are SGHTA and FQGNSA. The V and J ends lost 1 base and 0 bases, in that order; junction bases with no gene match: 4. This CDR3 is 17 amino acids long. The CDR3 spells CASSLDRLAGSTDTQYF. The CDR3 DNA reads as TGTGCCAGCAGCTTAGACCGACTAGCGGGTAGCACAGATACGCAGTATTTT. Full variable domain (missing parts from reference TRBV7-2 and TRBJ2-3): GAGVSQSPSNKVTEKGKDVELRCDPISGHTALYWYRQSLGQGLEFLIYFQGNSAPDKSGLPSDRFSAERTGGSVSTLTIQRTQQEDSAVYLCASSLDRLAGSTDTQYFGPGTRLTVL.

As for this clonotype: A read error may be the cause here, since a much bigger clone is one base away. This chain connects TRBV7-3 to TRBJ2-1; 7 bases align to TRBD2. Germline V gives CDR1 SGHTA, CDR2 FQGTGA. This CDR3 has 16 residues. The CDR3 sequence: CAGSLMPGGSYNEQFF. The CDR3, as DNA: TGTGCCGGCAGCTTAATGCCGGGGGGCTCCTACAATGAGCAGTTCTTC. Looking up the rest from reference TRBV7-3 and TRBJ2-1 gives the full variable domain: GAGVSQTPSNKVTEKGKYVELRCDPISGHTALYWYRQSLGQGPEFLIYFQGTGAADDSGLPNDRFFAVRPEGSVSTLKIQRTERGDSAVYLCAGSLMPGGSYNEQFFGPGTRLTVL.

This clonotype was counted a few times. The chain recombines TRBV7-9 with TRBJ2-1, with 12 bases identical to TRBD2. Germline values: CDR1 SEHNR, CDR2 FQNEAQ (reference sequence). The length of the CDR3 is 16 residues. With 5 bases clipped from V and 6 bases from J, the junction kept 8 bases outside the gene matches. CDR3 loop: CASSPRTSGVFNEQFF. The DNA for the CDR3 is TGTGCCAGCAGCCCCCGGACTAGCGGGGTCTTCAATGAGCAGTTCTTC. Based on the CDR3 plus reference TRBV7-9 and TRBJ2-1, the full variable domain is DTGVSQNPRHKITKRGQNVTFRCDPISEHNRLYWYRQTLGQGPEFLTYFQNEAQLEKSRLLSDRFSAERPKGSFSTLEIQRTEQGDSAMYLCASSPRTSGVFNEQFFGPGTRLTVL.

The rearrangement uses TRBV2 and TRBJ2-1, with 11 bases lining up with TRBD2. Germline V gene sequence: CDR1 SNHLY, CDR2 FYNNEI. V gave up 10 bases and J gave up 5 bases; unmatched junction bases: 13. The CDR3 is 16 residues long. The CDR3 DNA reads TGTGCCACCGCGAAAGTAGCGGGGGGGCCCCACAATGAGCAGTTCTTC. It codes for CATAKVAGGPHNEQFF.